These 11 T cell receptor beta chains share one sample of origin, sequenced in a study of cytomegalovirus exposure and HLA in healthy donors. The repertoire was sequenced with immunoSEQ multiplex PCR; TCRdb's copy has only in-frame clones and lacks some. This table holds approximately 120,000 clones, about 93% found once. Sequences were obtained from PBMCs. These receptors were obtained from a woman aged 18-29 years in good health and CMV-seronegative.

J is TRBJ2-1 and V is TRBV7-9; 7 nucleotides align to TRBD2. The germline CDR1 and CDR2 sequences are SEHNR and FQNEAQ (reference sequence). The CDR3 runs 16 residues. The V and J ends lost 5 bases and 4 bases, in that order; junction bases with no gene match: 11. The chain's CDR3 is CASSRPSLARYNEQFF. The CDR3 DNA sequence: TGTGCCAGCAGCCGCCCCTCACTAGCGCGGTACAATGAGCAGTTCTTC.

The rearrangement joins TRBV9 to TRBJ1-6, with D perhaps matching TRBD1 (5 bases). With 4 bases removed from V and 5 bases from J, the gap between germline ends came to 13 bases. The germline gives CDR1 SGDLS, CDR2 YYNGEE. The CDR3 loop spans 15 amino acids. The CDR3 DNA reads TGTGCCAGCAGCCCAGGTGGGGCAGATAATTCACCCCTCCACTTT. It codes for CASSPGGADNSPLHF.

This sequence joins TRBV30 and TRBJ1-2; weak D call: TRBD1 (5 bases). The germline V gene has CDR1 GTSNPN and CDR2 SVGIG (reference sequence). CDR3 length equals 16 residues. Trimming cost V 0 bases and J 7 bases, with 21 bases left between them. This CDR3 is CAWSVPSQGADVGYTF. The DNA of the CDR3 is TGTGCCTGGAGTGTACCGAGCCAGGGTGCCGATGTTGGCTACACCTTC.

The chain couples TRBV7-8 to TRBJ1-4; 9 bases match TRBD1. The ends lost 5 bases at V and 8 bases at J; junction bases unmatched: 6. CDR1 SGHVS and CDR2 FQNEAQ come from the germline V gene. CDR3 length: 14 residues. CDR3 residues: CASSPGQGMEKLFF. CDR3 coding DNA: TGTGCCAGCAGCCCTGGACAGGGGATGGAAAAACTGTTTTTT.

The J gene is TRBJ2-3, the V gene TRBV5-1; TRBD1 agrees at 8 bases. Germline V CDR1 and CDR2: SGHRS, YFSETQ. The CDR3 extends over 15 amino acids. The V and J ends lost 4 bases and 4 bases, in that order; junction bases with no gene match: 8. The CDR3 DNA reads TGCGCCAGCAGCCGAGGAGGACAGGGACCAGATACGCAGTATTTT. Translation: CASSRGGQGPDTQYF.

The gene calls are TRBV10-3 and TRBJ2-7; tentative D call: TRBD1 (5 bases). Trimming shortened V by 1 base and J by 5 bases, and 15 bases separated the two germline ends. This CDR3 comprises 15 residues. CDR1 ENHRY and CDR2 SYGVKD come from the germline V gene. CDR3 DNA: TGTGCCATCAGTGAGTTCGCTCAGGGCCGGGACGAGCAGTACTTC. Translating gives CAISEFAQGRDEQYF.

The chain is built from TRBV4-1 and TRBJ2-1; 10 bases line up with TRBD2. The length of the CDR3 is 15 residues. CDR1 MGHRA and CDR2 YSYEKL come from the germline V gene. V trimming: 6 bases; J trimming: 4 bases; junction bases outside the gene matches: 6. CDR3 DNA: TGCGCCAGCAGATCAGCGGGGGGGTTTTACAATGAGCAGTTCTTC. Translated: CASRSAGGFYNEQFF.

The chain employs TRBV6-1 and TRBJ1-3; D call uncertain. CDR1 and CDR2 from the germline V gene are MNHNS and SASEGT. The CDR3 covers 13 residues. Trimming took off 6 bases at V and 0 bases at J, with 6 bases between the two ends. The CDR3 nucleotides read TGTGCCAGCAGGCTTAGCTCTGGAAACACCATATATTTT. It specifies CASRLSSGNTIYF.

The chain couples TRBV28 to TRBJ2-3; unclear D gene. V lost 8 bases, J lost 3 bases, and 15 bases lay in between. CDR1 is MDHEN and CDR2 is SYDVKM in the germline V gene. This CDR3 is built from 14 residues. This chain's CDR3 is CASHASLSTDTQYF. As DNA, the CDR3 is TGTGCCAGCCACGCCAGTCTCAGTACAGATACGCAGTATTTT.

The V call is TRBV2, the J call TRBJ2-5; D not certain. Germline V CDR1 and CDR2: SNHLY, FYNNEI. CDR3 length: 10 residues. V was pared by 5 bases and J by 5 bases, with 3 bases between. The CDR3 spells CASSRETQYF. CDR3 sequence (DNA): TGTGCCAGCAGTCGGGAGACCCAGTACTTC. Full variable domain (remainder filled in from reference TRBV2 and TRBJ2-5): EPEVTQTPSHQVTQMGQEVILRCVPISNHLYFYWYRQILGQKVEFLVSFYNNEISEKSEIFDDQFSVERPDGSNFTLKIRSTKLEDSAMYFCASSRETQYFGPGTRLLVL.

This chain links TRBV9 with TRBJ2-3; no firm D call. The V and J ends lost 4 bases and 5 bases respectively, with 5 bases between them. The CDR3 loop spans 11 amino acids. Per the germline V gene, CDR1 is SGDLS and CDR2 is YYNGEE. CDR3 sequence (DNA): TGTGCCAGCAGCTCAATAGATACGCAGTATTTT. This sequence encodes CASSSIDTQYF.